Following are 4 T cell receptor beta chains from one sample sequenced in a study of Ad26.COV2.S vaccination and SARS-CoV-2 variants. Clones were sequenced by immunoSEQ multiplex PCR, and TCRdb holds only the in-frame ones, with some missing. This sample has roughly 700,000 clones, with more than 70% found just once. Regarding treatment: around 19 received Ad26.COV2.S at low or high dose, single or two shots; roughly 5 received placebo; per-sample allocation not given. On day 63 after the first injection, vaccine and placebo recipients gave samples. The sequencing here drew on peripheral blood, taken in a trial of Ad26.COV2.S vaccine versus placebo. Receptors originate from a person between 18 and 60 years old who received the Ad26.COV2.S COVID-19 vaccine or a placebo.

V gene TRBV30 combines with J gene TRBJ1-6, with a tentative D call TRBD1 (5 bases). The CDR3 loop spans 13 amino acids. Germline CDR1 GTSNPN, CDR2 SVGIG (reference sequence). Trimming removed 0 bases from V and 9 bases from J, with 9 bases in between. The CDR3: CAWSVKGLSPLHF. The DNA for the CDR3 is TGTGCCTGGAGTGTAAAGGGGCTTTCACCCCTCCACTTT. Drawing the rest from reference TRBV30 and TRBJ1-6, the complete variable domain is SQTIHQWPATLVQPVGSPLSLECTVEGTSNPNLYWYRQAAGRGLQLLFYSVGIGQISSEVPQNLSASRPQDRQFILSSKKLLLSDSGFYLCAWSVKGLSPLHFGNGTRLTVT.

The chain carries TRBV7-8 and TRBJ2-3; 7 bases are a match to TRBD1. V was pared by 3 bases and J by 4 bases, with 4 bases of the junction left unmatched. Germline-derived CDR1 and CDR2 are SGHVS and FQNEAQ. CDR3 size: 14 residues. The CDR3 region has the DNA TGTGCCAGCAGCTTCCAGGGGGTCCCAGATACGCAGTATTTT. Translating it yields CASSFQGVPDTQYF.

This chain connects TRBV9 to TRBJ2-2; TRBD2 matches at 7 bases. V shed 0 bases and J 4 bases; nucleotides not matched to a gene: 12. There are 18 residues in the CDR3. The V gene's germline CDR1 is SGDLS and CDR2 YYNGEE. CDR3 DNA: TGTGCCAGCAGCGTAGCGGGGCGGGGCGGGAGTCGCACCGGGGAGCTGTTTTTT. It encodes CASSVAGRGGSRTGELFF.

The rearrangement joins TRBV5-6 to TRBJ1-6; D uncertain. The CDR3 contains 14 residues. V was cut by 4 bases and J by 6 bases, with 11 bases left in between. The germline V gene encodes CDR1 SGHDT and CDR2 YYEEEE. The CDR3 here is CASSPGRFNSPLHF. The DNA of the CDR3 is TGTGCCAGCAGCCCCGGGCGGTTTAATTCACCCCTCCACTTT.